This T cell receptor (beta chain) was sequenced in a study of technical replicates of blood from four donors. Assay used: immunoSEQ multiplex PCR; TCRdb lists only in-frame clones, some missing. The repertoire has almost 70,000 clones, roughly 92% of them found once; the top ten carry 0.38%. This clone was observed a single time. CDR3 size: 15 residues. The chain is built from TRBV21-1 and TRBJ2-7; TRBD1 reflects the table's D call only, with no check against the DNA. TRBV21-1 is a recognized pseudogene. This TCR was recovered from a human donor in good health. Specimen: T cells isolated from PBMCs. CDR3 DNA sequence: TGTGCCAGCAGCAGGCCGGGACAGGGGAAGGGCGAGCAGTACTTC. Its translation is CASSRPGQGKGEQYF.